This TCR beta chain originates from a study of blood T cell repertoires in COVID-19. Overall study context: Acute and convalescent COVID-19 samples came from the United States, Italy and Spain. The cDNA or gDNA used as material had been derived from T cells, B-cell-depleted T cells, or PBMCs.

The germline V and J ends were trimmed by 2 bases and 7 bases, with 6 bases remaining between them. The CDR3 totals 12 residues. From germline, CDR1 is SGHTA and CDR2 FQGNSA. Per the authors' pipeline: Estimation of nucleated cell counts was performed using reference gene primer amplification. Here immunoSEQ multiplex PCR was the method, and the copy in TCRdb shows in-frame clones only, minus some. The V and J calls and clone size were taken over from that table, and D and trimming were inferred from the DNA. The table has 95,000 to 100,000 clones, 85% seen once; the top ten hold 1.5% to 2%. Sequencing used peripheral blood. The genes are TRBV7-2 and TRBJ2-1; no clear D. The sequence derives from a woman in her 70s with active or convalescent COVID-19. CDR3 coding DNA: TGTGCCAGCAGCTTAACGGGTAATGAGCAGTTCTTC. Protein: CASSLTGNEQFF. The complete variable domain, with remaining parts taken from reference TRBV7-2 and TRBJ2-1, reads GAGVSQSPSNKVTEKGKDVELRCDPISGHTALYWYRQSLGQGLEFLIYFQGNSAPDKSGLPSDRFSAERTGGSVSTLTIQRTQQEDSAVYLCASSLTGNEQFFGPGTRLTVL.